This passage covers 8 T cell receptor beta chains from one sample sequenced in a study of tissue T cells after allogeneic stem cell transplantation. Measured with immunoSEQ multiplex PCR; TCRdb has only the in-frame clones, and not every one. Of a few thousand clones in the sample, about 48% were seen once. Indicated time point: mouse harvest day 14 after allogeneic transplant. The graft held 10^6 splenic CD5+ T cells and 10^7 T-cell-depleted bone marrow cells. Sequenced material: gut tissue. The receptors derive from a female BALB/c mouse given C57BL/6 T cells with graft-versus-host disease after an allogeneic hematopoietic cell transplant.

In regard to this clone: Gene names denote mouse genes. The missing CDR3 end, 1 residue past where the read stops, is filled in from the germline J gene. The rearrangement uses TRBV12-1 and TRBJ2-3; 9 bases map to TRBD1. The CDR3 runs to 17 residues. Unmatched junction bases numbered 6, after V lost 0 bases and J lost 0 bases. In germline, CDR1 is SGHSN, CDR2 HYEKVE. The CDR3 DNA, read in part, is TGTGCCAGCTCTCTCGAGACAGGGGGGGGGAGTGCAGAAACGCTGTAT. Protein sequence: CASSLETGGGSAETLY. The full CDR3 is CASSLETGGGSAETLYF.

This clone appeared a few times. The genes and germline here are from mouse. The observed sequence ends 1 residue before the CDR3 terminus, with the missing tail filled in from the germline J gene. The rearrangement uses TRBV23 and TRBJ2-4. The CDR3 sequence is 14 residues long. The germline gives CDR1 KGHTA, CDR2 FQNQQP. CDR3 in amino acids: CSSSRDGSQNTLYF. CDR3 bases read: TGCTCCAGCAGTCGGGACGGTAGTCAAAACACCTTGTAC.

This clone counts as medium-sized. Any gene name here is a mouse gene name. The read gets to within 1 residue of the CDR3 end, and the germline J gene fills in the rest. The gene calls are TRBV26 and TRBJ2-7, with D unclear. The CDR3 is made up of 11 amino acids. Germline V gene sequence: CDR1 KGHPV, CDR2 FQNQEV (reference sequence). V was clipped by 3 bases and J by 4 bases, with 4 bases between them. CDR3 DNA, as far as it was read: TGTGCCAGCAGTCTAGAATATGAACAGTAC. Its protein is CASSLEYEQY. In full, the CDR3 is CASSLEYEQYF.

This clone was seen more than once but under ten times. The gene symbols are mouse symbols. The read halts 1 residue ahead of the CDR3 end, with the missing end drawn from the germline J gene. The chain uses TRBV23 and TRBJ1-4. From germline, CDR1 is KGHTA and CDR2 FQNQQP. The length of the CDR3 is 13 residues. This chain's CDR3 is CSSSQEARERLFF. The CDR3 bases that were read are TGCTCCAGCAGTCAAGAGGCCCGGGAAAGATTATTT.

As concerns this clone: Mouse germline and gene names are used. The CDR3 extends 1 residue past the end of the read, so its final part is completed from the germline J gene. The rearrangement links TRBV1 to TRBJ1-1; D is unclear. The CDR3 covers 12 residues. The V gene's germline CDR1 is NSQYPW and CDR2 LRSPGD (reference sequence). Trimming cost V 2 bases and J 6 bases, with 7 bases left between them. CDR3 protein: CTCSARVPEVFF. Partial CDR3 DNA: TGCACCTGCAGTGCAAGGGTCCCAGAAGTCTTC. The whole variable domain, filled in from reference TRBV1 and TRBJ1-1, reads VTLLEQNPRWRLVPRGQAVNLRCILKNSQYPWMSWYQQDLQKQLQWLFTLRSPGDKEVKSLPGADYLATRVTDTELRLQVANMSQGRTLYCTCSARVPEVFFGKGTRLTVV.

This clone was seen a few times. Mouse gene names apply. CDR3 residues: CASSHRGRDTGQLYF. The covered CDR3 bases are TGTGCCAGCAGTCACAGGGGGCGCGACACCGGGCAGCTCTAC. The rearrangement uses TRBV26 and TRBJ2-2, with 9 bases that match TRBD1. The observed sequence ends 1 residue before the CDR3 terminus, with the missing tail filled in from the germline J gene. Looked up from germline, CDR1 is KGHPV and CDR2 is FQNQEV (reference sequence). J lost 3 bases, V lost 4 bases, and 3 bases had no gene match. The CDR3 has 15 residues.

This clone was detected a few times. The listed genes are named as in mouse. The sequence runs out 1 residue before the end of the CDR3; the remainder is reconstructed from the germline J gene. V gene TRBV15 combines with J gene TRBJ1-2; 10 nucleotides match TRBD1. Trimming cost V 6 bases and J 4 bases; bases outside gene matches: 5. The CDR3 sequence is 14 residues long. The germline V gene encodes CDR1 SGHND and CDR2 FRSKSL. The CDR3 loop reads CASRTGGAGSDYTF. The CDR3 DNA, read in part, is TGTGCCAGCAGGACAGGGGGCGCCGGCTCCGACTACACC.

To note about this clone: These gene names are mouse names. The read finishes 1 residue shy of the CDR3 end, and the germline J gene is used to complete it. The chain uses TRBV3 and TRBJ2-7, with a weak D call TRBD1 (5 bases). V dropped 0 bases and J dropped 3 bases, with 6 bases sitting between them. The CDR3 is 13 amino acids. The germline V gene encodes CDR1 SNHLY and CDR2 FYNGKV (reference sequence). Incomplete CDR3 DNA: TGTGCCAGCAGCTTAGCGGACAACTATGAACAGTAC. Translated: CASSLADNYEQY. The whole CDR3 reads CASSLADNYEQYF.